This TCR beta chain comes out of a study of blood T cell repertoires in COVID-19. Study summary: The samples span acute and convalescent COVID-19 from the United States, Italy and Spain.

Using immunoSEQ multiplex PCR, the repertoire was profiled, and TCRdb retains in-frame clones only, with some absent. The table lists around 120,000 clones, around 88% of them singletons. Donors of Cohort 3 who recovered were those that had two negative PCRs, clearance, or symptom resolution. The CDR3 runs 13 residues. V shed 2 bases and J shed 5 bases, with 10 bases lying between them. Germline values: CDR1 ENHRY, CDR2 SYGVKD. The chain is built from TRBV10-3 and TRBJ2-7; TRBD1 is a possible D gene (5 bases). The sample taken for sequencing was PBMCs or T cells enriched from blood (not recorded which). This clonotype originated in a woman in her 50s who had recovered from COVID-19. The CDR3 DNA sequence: TGTGCCATCAGTGAGGCAGGGTACGACGAGCAGTACTTC. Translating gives CAISEAGYDEQYF.